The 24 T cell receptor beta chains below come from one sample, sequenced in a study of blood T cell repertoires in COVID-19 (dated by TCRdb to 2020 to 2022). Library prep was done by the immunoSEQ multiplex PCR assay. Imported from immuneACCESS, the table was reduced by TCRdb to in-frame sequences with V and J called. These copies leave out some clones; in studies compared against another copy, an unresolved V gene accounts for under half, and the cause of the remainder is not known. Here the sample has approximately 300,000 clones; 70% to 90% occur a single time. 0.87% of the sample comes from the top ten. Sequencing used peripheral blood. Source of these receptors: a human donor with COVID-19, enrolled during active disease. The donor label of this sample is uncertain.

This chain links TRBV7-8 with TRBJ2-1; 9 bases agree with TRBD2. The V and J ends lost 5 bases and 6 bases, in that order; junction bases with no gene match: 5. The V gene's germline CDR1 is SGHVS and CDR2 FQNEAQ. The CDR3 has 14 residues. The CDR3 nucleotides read TGTGCCAGCAGCCTGGGACTAGCCGGCAATGAGCAGTTCTTC. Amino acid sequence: CASSLGLAGNEQFF.

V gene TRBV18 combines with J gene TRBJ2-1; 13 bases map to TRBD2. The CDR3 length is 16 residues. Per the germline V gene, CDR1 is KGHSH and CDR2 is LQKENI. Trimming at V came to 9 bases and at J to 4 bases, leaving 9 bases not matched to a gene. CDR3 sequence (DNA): TGTGCCAGTCCGGGACTAGCGGGAAAAGGGTACAATGAGCAGTTCTTC. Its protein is CASPGLAGKGYNEQFF.

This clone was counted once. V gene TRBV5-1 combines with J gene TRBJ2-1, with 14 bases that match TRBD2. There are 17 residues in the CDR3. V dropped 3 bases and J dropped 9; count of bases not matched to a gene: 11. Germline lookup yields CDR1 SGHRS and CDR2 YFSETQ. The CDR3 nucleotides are TGCGCCAGCAGCTCCTTAACGGGACTAGCGGGAGTTGGTGAGCAGTTCTTC. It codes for CASSSLTGLAGVGEQFF.

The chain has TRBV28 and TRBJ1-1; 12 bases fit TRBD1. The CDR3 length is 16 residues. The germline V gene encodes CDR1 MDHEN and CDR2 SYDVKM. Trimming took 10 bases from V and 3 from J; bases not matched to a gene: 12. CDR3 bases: TGTGCCATTTTGACCGGGACAGGGGGCGCGGACACTGAAGCTTTCTTT. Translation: CAILTGTGGADTEAFF.

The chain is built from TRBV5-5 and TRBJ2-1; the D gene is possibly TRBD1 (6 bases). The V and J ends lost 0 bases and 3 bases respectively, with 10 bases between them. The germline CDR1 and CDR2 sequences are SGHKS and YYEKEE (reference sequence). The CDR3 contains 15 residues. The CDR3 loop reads CASSLVQGNYNEQFF. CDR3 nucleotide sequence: TGTGCCAGCAGCTTGGTACAGGGAAACTACAATGAGCAGTTCTTC.

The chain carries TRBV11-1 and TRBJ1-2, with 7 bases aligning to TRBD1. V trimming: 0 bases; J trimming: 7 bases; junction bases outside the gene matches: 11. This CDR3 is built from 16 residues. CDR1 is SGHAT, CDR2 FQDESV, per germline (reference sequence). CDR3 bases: TGTGCCAGCAGCTTAGCGTCCTCGACAGGGCTTACTGGCTACACCTTC. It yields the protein CASSLASSTGLTGYTF.

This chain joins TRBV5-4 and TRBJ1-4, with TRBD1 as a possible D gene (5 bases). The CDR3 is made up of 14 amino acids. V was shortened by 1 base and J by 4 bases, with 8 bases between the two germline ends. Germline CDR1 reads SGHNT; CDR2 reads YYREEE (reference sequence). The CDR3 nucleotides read TGTGCCAGCAGCTTGCGACAGAATAATGAAAAACTGTTTTTT. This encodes CASSLRQNNEKLFF.

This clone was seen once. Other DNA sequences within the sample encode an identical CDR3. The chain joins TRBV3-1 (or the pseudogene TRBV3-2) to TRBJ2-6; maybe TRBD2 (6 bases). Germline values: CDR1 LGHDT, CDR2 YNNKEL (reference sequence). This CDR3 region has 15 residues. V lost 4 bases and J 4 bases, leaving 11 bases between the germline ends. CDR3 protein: CASSRDSSGANVLTF. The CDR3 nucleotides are TGTGCCAGCAGCCGGGACTCATCCGGGGCCAACGTCCTGACTTTC.

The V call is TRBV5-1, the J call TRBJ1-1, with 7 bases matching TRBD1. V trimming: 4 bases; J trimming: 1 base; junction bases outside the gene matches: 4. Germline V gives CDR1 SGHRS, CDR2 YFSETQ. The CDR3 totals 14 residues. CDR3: CASSTGTENTEAFF. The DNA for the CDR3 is TGCGCCAGCAGCACTGGGACAGAGAACACTGAAGCTTTCTTT.

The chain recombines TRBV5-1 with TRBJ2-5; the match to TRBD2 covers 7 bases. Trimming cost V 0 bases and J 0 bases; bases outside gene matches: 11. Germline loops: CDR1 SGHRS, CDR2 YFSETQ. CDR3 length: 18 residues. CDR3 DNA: TGCGCCAGCAGCTTGGCCCCCTCTGGCGGGGGATACCAAGAGACCCAGTACTTC. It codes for CASSLAPSGGGYQETQYF.

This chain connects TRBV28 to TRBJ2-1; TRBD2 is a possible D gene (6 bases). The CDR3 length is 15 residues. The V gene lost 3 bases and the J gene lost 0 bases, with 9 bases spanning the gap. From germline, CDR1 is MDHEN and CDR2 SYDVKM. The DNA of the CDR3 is TGTGCCAGCAGTTTTCGGGGGAGCTCCTACAATGAGCAGTTCTTC. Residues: CASSFRGSSYNEQFF.

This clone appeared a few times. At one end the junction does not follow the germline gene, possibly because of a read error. The CDR3 sequence: CASSPFSERLFF. The DNA of the CDR3 is TGTGCCAGCAGCCCTTTTTCAGAAAGACTGTTTTTT. The chain links TRBV11-2 to TRBJ1-4; D unresolved. Germline V gene data show CDR1 as SGHAT and CDR2 as FQNNGV. The CDR3 is made up of 12 amino acids.

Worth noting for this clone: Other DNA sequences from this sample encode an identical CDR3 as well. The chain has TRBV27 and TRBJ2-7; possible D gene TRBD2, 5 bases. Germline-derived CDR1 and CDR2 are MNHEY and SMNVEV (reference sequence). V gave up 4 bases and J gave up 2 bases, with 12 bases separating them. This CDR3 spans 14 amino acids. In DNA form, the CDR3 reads TGTGCCAGCAGTTCCCGCGGGCCCGCCTACGAGCAGTACTTC. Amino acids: CASSSRGPAYEQYF.

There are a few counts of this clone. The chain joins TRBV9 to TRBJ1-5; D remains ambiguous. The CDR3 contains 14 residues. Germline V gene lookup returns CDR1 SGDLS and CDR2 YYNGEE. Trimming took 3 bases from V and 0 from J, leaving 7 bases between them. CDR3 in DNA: TGTGCCAGCAGCGGTGGGAGTAGCAATCAGCCCCAGCATTTT. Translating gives CASSGGSSNQPQHF.

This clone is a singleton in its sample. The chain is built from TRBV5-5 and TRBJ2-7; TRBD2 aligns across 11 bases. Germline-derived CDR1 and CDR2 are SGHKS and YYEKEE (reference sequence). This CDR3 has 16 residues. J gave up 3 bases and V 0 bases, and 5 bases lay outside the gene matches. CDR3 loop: CASSLELAGGLYEQYF. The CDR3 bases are TGTGCCAGCAGCTTGGAGCTAGCGGGAGGCCTCTACGAGCAGTACTTC. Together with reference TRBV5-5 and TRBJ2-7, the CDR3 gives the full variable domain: DAGVTQSPTHLIKTRGQQVTLRCSPISGHKSVSWYQQVLGQGPQFIFQYYEKEERGRGNFPDRFSARQFPNYSSELNVNALLLGDSALYLCASSLELAGGLYEQYFGPGTRLTVT.

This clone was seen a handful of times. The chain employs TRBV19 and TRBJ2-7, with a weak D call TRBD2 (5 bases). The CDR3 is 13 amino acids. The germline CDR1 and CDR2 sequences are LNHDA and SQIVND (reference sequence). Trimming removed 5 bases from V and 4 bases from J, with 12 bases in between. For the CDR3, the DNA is TGTGCCAGTAGTCGAGGGAGTATTTACGAGCAGTACTTC. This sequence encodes CASSRGSIYEQYF.

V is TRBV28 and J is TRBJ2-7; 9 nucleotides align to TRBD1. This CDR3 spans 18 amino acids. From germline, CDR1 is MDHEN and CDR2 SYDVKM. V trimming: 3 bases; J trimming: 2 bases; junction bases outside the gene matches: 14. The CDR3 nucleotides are TGTGCCAGCAGTTTGATTGGGTACAGGGGGCGCATACCCTACGAGCAGTACTTC. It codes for CASSLIGYRGRIPYEQYF.

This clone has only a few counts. Here the CDR3 DNA reads TGTGCCATCAGTGACGATCGGAATGAGCAGTTCTTC. It specifies CAISDDRNEQFF. This chain uses TRBV10-3 with TRBJ2-1; D is ambiguous. V was trimmed by 3 bases and J by 7 bases, leaving 7 bases between them. The CDR3 runs to 12 residues. CDR1 is ENHRY and CDR2 is SYGVKD in the germline V gene.

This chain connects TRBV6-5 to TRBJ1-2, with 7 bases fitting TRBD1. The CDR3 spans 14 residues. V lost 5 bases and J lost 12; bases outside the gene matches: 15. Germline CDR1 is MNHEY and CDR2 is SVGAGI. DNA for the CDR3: TGTGCCAGCAGTCGGACAGGTTCTTCTCGGCGAAACACCTTC. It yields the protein CASSRTGSSRRNTF.

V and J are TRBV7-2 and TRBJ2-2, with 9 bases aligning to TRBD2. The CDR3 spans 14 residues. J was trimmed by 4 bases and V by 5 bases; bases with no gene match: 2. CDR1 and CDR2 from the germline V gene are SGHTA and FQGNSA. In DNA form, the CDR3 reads TGTGCCAGCAGCATTAGCGGGAGCACCGGGGAGCTGTTTTTT. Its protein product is CASSISGSTGELFF.

DNA of the CDR3: TGTGCCAGCAGTCAAACCCCCGGGCAGGGTTTTTCCAATCAGCCCCAGCATTTT. Protein: CASSQTPGQGFSNQPQHF. This sequence joins TRBV6-6 and TRBJ1-5, with TRBD1 as a possible D gene (5 bases). CDR1 is MNHNY, CDR2 SVGAGI, per germline (reference sequence). CDR3 length: 18 residues. V was pared by 5 bases and J by 3 bases, with 23 bases between.

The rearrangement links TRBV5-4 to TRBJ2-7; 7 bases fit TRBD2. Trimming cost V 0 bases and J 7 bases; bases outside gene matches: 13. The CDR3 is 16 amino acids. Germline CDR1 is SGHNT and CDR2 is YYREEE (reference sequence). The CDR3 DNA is TGTGCCAGCAGCTTGGGGGCTAGCGGAGGAGGGTTTGAGCAGTACTTC. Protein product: CASSLGASGGGFEQYF.

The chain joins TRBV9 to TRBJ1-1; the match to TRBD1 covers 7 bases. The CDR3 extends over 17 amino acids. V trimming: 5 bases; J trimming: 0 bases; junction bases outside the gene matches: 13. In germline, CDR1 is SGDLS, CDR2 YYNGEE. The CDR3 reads CASSTTGVVGLNTEAFF. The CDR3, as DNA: TGTGCCAGCAGTACCACAGGGGTAGTCGGGTTGAACACTGAAGCTTTCTTT. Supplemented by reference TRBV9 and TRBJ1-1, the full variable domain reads DSGVTQTPKHLITATGQRVTLRCSPRSGDLSVYWYQQSLDQGLQFLIQYYNGEERAKGNILERFSAQQFPDLHSELNLSSLELGDSALYFCASSTTGVVGLNTEAFFGQGTRLTVV.

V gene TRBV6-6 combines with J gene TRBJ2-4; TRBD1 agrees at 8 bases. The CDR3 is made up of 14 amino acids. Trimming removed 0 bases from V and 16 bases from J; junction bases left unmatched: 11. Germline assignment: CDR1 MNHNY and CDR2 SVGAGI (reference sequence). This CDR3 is CASSYSAGGPLGYF. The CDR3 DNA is TGTGCCAGCAGTTACTCGGCAGGGGGCCCGCTAGGCTACTTC.